This T cell receptor beta chain was identified during a study of early T cells in non-severe SARS-CoV-2 infection. Broader study findings: Anti-spike CD8 responses were favored in VDJdb matching, and private and CD4 specificities were missed.

Unique molecular identifiers tagged individual cDNA molecules. Via MiXCR, TCRdb re-called the 5' RACE reads, giving one row per CDR3 protein. This sample has around 99,000 distinct CDR3 sequences, with 8.5% to 14% found just once. The sample holds a few counts of this clonotype. Its antigen is unidentified. The TCR originated in an adult who was a healthcare worker with PCR-confirmed SARS-CoV-2 infection or an uninfected control (not recorded which). Sequenced: whole blood.

The CDR3 loop is CASSQSGRLADTQYF. As DNA, the CDR3 is TGCGCCAGCAGCCAGAGCGGGAGATTGGCAGATACGCAGTATTTT. This chain joins TRBV4-1 and TRBJ2-3, with TRBD2 identical over 8 bases. V was clipped by 3 bases and J by 4 bases; unmatched bases: 6. Looked up from germline, CDR1 is MGHRA and CDR2 is YSYEKL. This CDR3 spans 15 amino acids.